This TCR beta chain stems from a study of T cell repertoires in cytomegalovirus infection. As regards this clonotype: Its target is not known.

One entry per CDR3 protein, called by TCRdb with MiXCR from the reads. The sample consists of 500,000 to 600,000 distinct CDR3 sequences, more than 15% of them appearing once. Regarding the study as a whole: Based on cumulative public TCR beta family frequency, carriers of CMV plus the relevant HLA were identified. HLA-C-restricted CMV-specific TCR beta clonotypes were dominant in the ex vivo response.

Germline CDR1 is SGHKS and CDR2 is YYEKEE (reference sequence). The V end lost 5 bases, the J end lost 2 bases, and 14 bases lay between the germline ends. The CDR3 runs 14 residues. The sample was CD8+ T cells from PBMCs. This rearrangement joins TRBV5-5 to TRBJ2-7; perhaps TRBD2 as D (6 bases). The sequence was obtained from a human donor in good health (CMV status not recorded). Some clones in this sample may be carry-over from other donors' samples. The CDR3 bases are TGTGCCAGCAGGGTGAGGGACTGGCCCTACGAGCAGTACTTC. Amino acids: CASRVRDWPYEQYF.